This T cell receptor (beta chain) came from a study of blood T cell repertoires in COVID-19. Germline V gene data show CDR1 as KGHSH and CDR2 as LQKENI. The V gene lost 2 bases and the J gene lost 9 bases, with 17 bases spanning the gap. CDR3 length equals 15 residues. The method was immunoSEQ multiplex PCR; TCRdb's version includes in-frame clones alone and lacks a portion of them. Of around 250,000 clones in the sample, about 87% were seen once. The sample consisted of PBMCs or T cells enriched from blood (not recorded which). The gene calls are TRBV18 and TRBJ2-1; D is unclear. This sequence was found in a woman between 50 and 59 years old who had recovered from COVID-19. The CDR3 nucleotides read TGTGCCAGCTCACCATATTATGGTGGCTCAGGTGAGCAGTTCTTC. As protein: CASSPYYGGSGEQFF. Full variable domain (outside the CDR3, taken from reference TRBV18 and TRBJ2-1): NAGVMQNPRHLVRRRGQEARLRCSPMKGHSHVYWYRQLPEEGLKFMVYLQKENIIDESGMPKERFSAEFPKEGPSILRIQQVVRGDSAAYFCASSPYYGGSGEQFFGPGTRLTVL.